The T cell receptor (beta chain) under discussion was sequenced for a study of blood T cell repertoires in COVID-19. In the source study's methods: The assay estimated nucleated cells by amplifying reference gene primers. TCRdb's copy holds only in-frame clones and misses some; the assay was immunoSEQ multiplex PCR. V and J calls and clone size are given by that table; D and trimming were obtained from the DNA. The sample includes some 150,000 clones, around nine tenths of them seen just once. Sequenced input: peripheral blood. The TCR originated in a man aged 65-85 years with acute or convalescent COVID-19.

CDR3 in amino acids: CASSIILAGGDNEQFF. For the CDR3, the DNA is TGTGCCAGCAGCATAATACTAGCGGGGGGAGACAATGAGCAGTTCTTC. This chain joins TRBV7-6 and TRBJ2-1; 12 bases are shared with TRBD2. V shed 5 bases and J 5 bases; nucleotides not matched to a gene: 7. Germline CDR1 reads SGHVS; CDR2 reads FNYEAQ. The CDR3 is 16 residues long.